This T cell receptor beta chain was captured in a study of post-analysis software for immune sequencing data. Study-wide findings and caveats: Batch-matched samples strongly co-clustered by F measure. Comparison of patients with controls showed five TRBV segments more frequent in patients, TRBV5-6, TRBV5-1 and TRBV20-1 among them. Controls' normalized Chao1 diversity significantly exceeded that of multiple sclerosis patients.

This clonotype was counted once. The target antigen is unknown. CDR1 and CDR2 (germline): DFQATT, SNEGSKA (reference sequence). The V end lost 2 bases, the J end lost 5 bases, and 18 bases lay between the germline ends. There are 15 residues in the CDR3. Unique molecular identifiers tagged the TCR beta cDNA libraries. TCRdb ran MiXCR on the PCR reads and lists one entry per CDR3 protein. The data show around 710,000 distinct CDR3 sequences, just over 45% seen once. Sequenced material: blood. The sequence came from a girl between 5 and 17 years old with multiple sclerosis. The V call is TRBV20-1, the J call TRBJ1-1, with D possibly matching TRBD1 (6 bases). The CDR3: CSARHWRGARTEAFF. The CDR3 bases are TGCAGTGCTAGACACTGGAGGGGGGCGCGGACTGAAGCTTTCTTT.